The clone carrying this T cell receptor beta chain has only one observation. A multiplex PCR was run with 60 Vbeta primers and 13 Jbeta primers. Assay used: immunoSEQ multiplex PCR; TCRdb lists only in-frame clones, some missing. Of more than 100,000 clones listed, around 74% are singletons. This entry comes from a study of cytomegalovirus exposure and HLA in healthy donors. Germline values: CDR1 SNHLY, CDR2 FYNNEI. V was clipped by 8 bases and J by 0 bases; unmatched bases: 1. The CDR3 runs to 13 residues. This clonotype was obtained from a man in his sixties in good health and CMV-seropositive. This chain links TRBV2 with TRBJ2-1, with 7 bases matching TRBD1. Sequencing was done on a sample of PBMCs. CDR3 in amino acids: CASGTDSYNEQFF. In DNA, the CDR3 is TGTGCCAGCGGGACAGACTCCTACAATGAGCAGTTCTTC. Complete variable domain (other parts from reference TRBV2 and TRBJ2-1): EPEVTQTPSHQVTQMGQEVILRCVPISNHLYFYWYRQILGQKVEFLVSFYNNEISEKSEIFDDQFSVERPDGSNFTLKIRSTKLEDSAMYFCASGTDSYNEQFFGPGTRLTVL.